This T cell receptor (beta chain) was identified in a study of early T cells in non-severe SARS-CoV-2 infection. Overall study context: Sequencing of bulk RNA from unsorted whole blood was done, without chain pairing. Study results and caveats: Anti-spike CD8 responses were favored by VDJdb matching, which missed private and CD4 specificities.

Individual cDNA molecules each received unique molecular identifiers attached to them. MiXCR, run by TCRdb on the 5' RACE reads, gives a single entry per CDR3 protein. Here the sample spans 55,000 to 80,000 distinct CDR3 sequences, 10% to 15% being singletons. The CDR3 extends over 16 amino acids. Germline lookup yields CDR1 SEHNR and CDR2 FQNEAQ (reference sequence). Trimming at V came to 5 bases and at J to 4 bases, leaving 7 bases not matched to a gene. This clonotype was seen only a few times. Its antigen is not known. The TCR originated in an adult who was a healthcare worker with PCR-confirmed SARS-CoV-2 infection or an uninfected control (not recorded which). The sequencing here drew on whole blood, taken at baseline. The genes are TRBV7-9 and TRBJ1-5; TRBD1 agrees at 11 bases. The CDR3 is CASSRYGQGANQPQHF. The CDR3 DNA reads TGTGCCAGCAGCCGGTACGGACAGGGGGCAAATCAGCCCCAGCATTTT.